A single T cell receptor beta chain is shown here with its context. Its antigen is still unknown. Germline-derived CDR1 and CDR2 are MNHEY and SMNVEV (reference sequence). This CDR3 has 16 residues. The trim removed 5 bases at V and 11 bases at J, leaving 16 bases unmatched. The sample is drawn from a study of cytomegalovirus exposure and HLA in healthy donors. A multiplex PCR was run with 60 Vbeta primers and 13 Jbeta primers. The data were produced by immunoSEQ multiplex PCR, yet TCRdb's version contains in-frame clones alone and is incomplete. The table includes 55,000 to 70,000 clones, roughly 88% detected once. Study conclusions and caveats: There were a few CMV-associated chains whose specificity for CMV antigens was confirmed in vitro. About 87% or about 30% of the time was how often most TCR beta V segments were productive, according to an earlier analysis. Per published reports, the classifier diagnosed cytomegalovirus status with high specificity and sensitivity. Sequencing likely generated an artifact that appeared as a cluster of highly shared sequence variants.

J is TRBJ1-4 and V is TRBV27, with 8 bases that match TRBD1. Specimen: PBMCs. The clonotype comes from a woman younger than 45 in good health and CMV-seronegative. CDR3 DNA: TGTGCCAGCAGTCCTCGGACAGGGCCCATCGAGGCTAAACTGTTTTTT. Translated: CASSPRTGPIEAKLFF.